The 2 T cell receptor beta chains presented below share a single source sample, sequenced in a study of post-analysis software for immune sequencing data (dated by TCRdb to 2015 to 2017). The time point label corresponds to: second blood draw from one MS patient after hematopoietic stem cell transplantation. The method was PCR. The instrument was an Illumina HiSeq 2500. To reduce PCR and sequencing biases, unique molecular identifiers were built into the TCR beta cDNA libraries. The raw public reads went through TCRdb reprocessing: fastp at Q25, MiXCR clone calling, in-frame beta chains kept. When rows share a CDR3 protein, they turn into one entry using the most common DNA and genes. Present in this sample are about 160,000 distinct CDR3 sequences, roughly 34% of which were seen just once. The ten largest clones represent roughly 28% of the sample. This specimen was blood, taken after autologous hematopoietic stem cell transplantation. The receptors were sampled from a girl aged 5 to 17 with multiple sclerosis. Donor details come from another sample of the same person, matched by shared clones.

J is TRBJ2-2 and V is TRBV20-1; 9 nucleotides agree with TRBD2. Germline CDR1 reads DFQATT; CDR2 reads SNEGSKA (reference sequence). J was trimmed by 5 bases and V by 0 bases; bases with no gene match: 10. There are 17 residues in the CDR3. CDR3 sequence (DNA): TGCAGTGCTAGAGATCTAACGGGGCTAGCGGGGACCGGGGAGCTGTTTTTT. Protein sequence: CSARDLTGLAGTGELFF.

The chain is built from TRBV9 and TRBJ2-1; a possible D gene is TRBD2 (6 bases). The germline CDR1 and CDR2 sequences are SGDLS and YYNGEE. This CDR3 region has 15 residues. Trimming cost V 4 bases and J 4 bases, with 15 bases left between them. In DNA, the CDR3 is TGTGCCAGCAGCCCCCTAGCGAACTTATACAATGAGCAGTTCTTC. The encoded protein is CASSPLANLYNEQFF.